Below are 6 T cell receptor beta chains sequenced from a single sample in a study of cytomegalovirus exposure and HLA in healthy donors. PCR employed 60 Vbeta and 13 Jbeta primers. Sequenced by immunoSEQ multiplex PCR; TCRdb stores in-frame clones only, minus some. The sample lists tens of thousands of clones; approximately 71% were seen once. Sequencing was performed on PBMCs. Every receptor here comes from a man younger than 40 in good health and CMV-seronegative.

The rearrangement uses TRBV2 and TRBJ1-1; D might be TRBD1 (5 bases). The CDR3 is made up of 16 amino acids. Germline CDR1 reads SNHLY; CDR2 reads FYNNEI. V lost 7 bases to trimming and J lost 3 bases, with 21 bases between them. CDR3 sequence (DNA): TGTGCCAGCAAAGGAGCCCACAGGAAACAGGACACTGAAGCTTTCTTT. Protein sequence: CASKGAHRKQDTEAFF.

V and J are TRBV18 and TRBJ2-1, with 9 bases lining up with TRBD1. Germline values: CDR1 KGHSH, CDR2 LQKENI. This CDR3 comprises 16 residues. J was trimmed by 0 bases and V by 4 bases; bases with no gene match: 4. This CDR3 reads CASSLSTGGSYNEQFF. DNA of the CDR3: TGTGCCAGCTCACTGTCGACAGGGGGCTCCTACAATGAGCAGTTCTTC.

This rearrangement joins TRBV2 to TRBJ1-1; D is possibly TRBD1 (6 bases). Between the trimmed V and J ends, which lost 2 bases and 6 bases, there was a span of 19 bases. This CDR3 region has 16 residues. The germline V gene has CDR1 SNHLY and CDR2 FYNNEI. The CDR3 sequence is CASSESLGIRGSEAFF. In DNA form, the CDR3 reads TGTGCCAGCAGTGAAAGCTTGGGGATCAGGGGCTCTGAAGCTTTCTTT.

V usage is TRBV7-6 and J usage is TRBJ2-5; no clear D. CDR3 size: 12 residues. Germline lookup yields CDR1 SGHVS and CDR2 FNYEAQ. V was pared by 1 base and J by 7 bases, with 7 bases between. The CDR3 region is CASSLGQVTQYF. CDR3 bases: TGTGCCAGCAGCTTAGGTCAGGTGACCCAGTACTTC.

The rearrangement joins TRBV30 to TRBJ2-7, with D tentatively TRBD2 (5 bases). This CDR3 is 15 amino acids long. Germline values: CDR1 GTSNPN, CDR2 SVGIG (reference sequence). Trimming left V 2 bases short and J 0 bases short, with 14 bases between. CDR3 coding DNA: TGTGCCTGGAGTTTCTCTAGCTCGGGCTCCTACGAGCAGTACTTC. Translation gives CAWSFSSSGSYEQYF.

CDR3 region: CASSQAPSGQGPGELFF. As DNA, the CDR3 is TGCGCCAGCAGCCAGGCACCCTCGGGACAGGGGCCCGGGGAGCTGTTTTTT. The chain recombines TRBV4-1 with TRBJ2-2, with 10 nucleotides matching TRBD1. With 3 bases clipped from V and 6 bases from J, the junction kept 10 bases outside the gene matches. The CDR3 extends over 17 amino acids. Germline CDR1 is MGHRA and CDR2 is YSYEKL.